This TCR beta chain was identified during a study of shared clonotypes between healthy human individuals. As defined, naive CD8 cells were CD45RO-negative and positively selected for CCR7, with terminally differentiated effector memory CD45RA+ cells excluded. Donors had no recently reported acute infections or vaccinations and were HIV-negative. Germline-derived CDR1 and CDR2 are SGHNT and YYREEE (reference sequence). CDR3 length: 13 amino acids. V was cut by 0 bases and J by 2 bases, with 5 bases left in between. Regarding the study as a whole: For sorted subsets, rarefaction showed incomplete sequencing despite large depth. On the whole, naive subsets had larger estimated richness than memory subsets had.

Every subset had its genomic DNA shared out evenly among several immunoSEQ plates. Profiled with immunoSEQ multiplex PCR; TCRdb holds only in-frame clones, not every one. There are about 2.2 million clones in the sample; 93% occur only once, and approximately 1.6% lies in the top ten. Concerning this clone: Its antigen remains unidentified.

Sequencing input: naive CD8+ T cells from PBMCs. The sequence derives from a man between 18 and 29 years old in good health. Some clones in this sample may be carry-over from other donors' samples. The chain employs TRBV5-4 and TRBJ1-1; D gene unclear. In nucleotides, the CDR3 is TGTGCCAGCAGCTTGGTGAGCAACACTGAAGCTTTCTTT. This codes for CASSLVSNTEAFF.